Following are 2 T cell receptor beta chains from one sample sequenced in a study of vaccination effects on CD4 cells after COVID-19. For these TCRs, the target antigens are not known. Repertoires were generated with immunoSEQ multiplex PCR, while TCRdb's copy carries only in-frame clones and drops some. The data show about 25,000 clones, roughly two thirds seen once. Ahead of sequencing, the ViraFEST assay grew antigen-specific CD4+ T cells using viral peptide pools. Researchers isolated CD4+ T cells once 9 to 11 days of culture had elapsed. Vaccinated participants had no history of SARS-CoV-2 infection and tested negative for nucleocapsid antibodies. Sequencing was performed on CD4+ T cells from PBMCs cultured with SARS-CoV-2 spike peptides, taken before COVID-19 vaccination. The source is a human donor who received a COVID-19 vaccine.

The chain links TRBV18 to TRBJ1-6, with D maybe TRBD1 (5 bases). Germline V gene data show CDR1 as KGHSH and CDR2 as LQKENI. This CDR3 is built from 15 residues. The V end lost 2 bases, the J end lost 3 bases, and 8 bases lay between the germline ends. CDR3 in amino acids: CASSPEGSYNSPLHF. The CDR3 DNA sequence: TGTGCCAGCTCACCAGAGGGGAGCTATAATTCACCCCTCCACTTT.

This sequence joins TRBV5-1 and TRBJ2-2; D remains ambiguous. CDR1 SGHRS and CDR2 YFSETQ come from the germline V gene. The length of the CDR3 is 14 residues. The V end lost 2 bases, the J end lost 1 base, and 6 bases lay between the germline ends. CDR3 protein: CASSFSWNTGELFF. DNA of the CDR3: TGCGCCAGCAGCTTCAGCTGGAACACCGGGGAGCTGTTTTTT.